This T cell receptor beta chain was sequenced for a study of shared clonotypes between healthy human individuals. The CDR3 runs 15 residues. Trimming cost V 4 bases and J 1 base; bases outside gene matches: 5. Germline CDR1 SGHRS, CDR2 YFSETQ. The protocol was immunoSEQ multiplex PCR, while the TCRdb copy is restricted to in-frame clones and leaves out a portion. The sample lists about 730,000 clones; roughly 72% were seen once. The TCR was taken from a woman between 25 and 40 years old in good health. The V call is TRBV5-1, the J call TRBJ2-1; 7 bases align to TRBD1. Material for sequencing was memory CD4+ T cells sorted from blood. Subset given: CD45RA-negative fraction. CDR3: CASSLTGASYNEQFF. DNA for the CDR3: TGCGCCAGCAGCCTCACAGGGGCGTCCTACAATGAGCAGTTCTTC.